This is a list of T cell receptor beta chains from one sample in a study of shared clonotypes between healthy human individuals. TCRdb's copy holds only in-frame clones and misses some; the assay was immunoSEQ multiplex PCR. The sample yields approximately 2,000,000 clones, about nine tenths seen once. The sequencing input was naive CD4+ T cells from PBMCs. Receptors were obtained from a man between 18 and 35 years old in good health. Some clones in this sample may be carry-over from other donors' samples. The CDR3 runs from the conserved cysteine through the conserved F or W. D genes are given only for firm matches. Only some rows state a clone size, as once, few, many or a class for expanded clones.

V	D	size	J	DNA	CDR3
TRBV11-2	.	once	TRBJ2-7	TGTGCCAGCAGCTCGAATAGGGGGGAGCAGTACTTC	CASSSNRGEQYF
TRBV10-1	.	.	TRBJ1-4	TGCGCCAGCAGTGAGCCGACAACTTGTGAACTGTTTTTT	CASSEPTTCELFF
TRBV7-3	.	.	TRBJ2-2	TGTGCCAGCAGCTTATCAGGGGTCCTCACCGGGGAGCTGTTTTTT	CASSLSGVLTGELFF
TRBV11-2	TRBD2	.	TRBJ2-7	TGTGCCAGCAGCCGCGCGGGGAGGGCCTACGAGCAGTACTTC	CASSRAGRAYEQYF
TRBV29-1	.	.	TRBJ2-7	TGCAGCGTGGGGTTCGGGACCTACGAGCAGTACTTC	CSVGFGTYEQYF
TRBV9	.	.	TRBJ2-3	TGTGCCAGCAGCGTAGGGCAGGTCGGAGATACGCAGTATTTT	CASSVGQVGDTQYF
TRBV5-1	.	.	TRBJ2-7	TGCGCCAGCAGCTTTCCAGGCCCACAAAACGAGCAGTACTTC	CASSFPGPQNEQYF
TRBV6-5	.	once	TRBJ2-7	TGTGCCAGCAGCCGAGACAGCTACGAGCAGTACTTC	CASSRDSYEQYF
TRBV5-1	.	.	TRBJ2-2	TGCGCCAGCTCGGCGGTCGAGGGTCGACTCGAGCTGTTTTTT	CASSAVEGRLELFF
TRBV9	TRBD2	once	TRBJ2-1	TGTGCCAGCAGCGTACGGGGACTAGCGGGCGTAACTGGGGGGAATGAGCAGTTCTTC	CASSVRGLAGVTGGNEQFF
TRBV19	.	few	TRBJ1-2	TGTGCCAGTAGTAGGGATCCACCCTATGGCTACACCTTC	CASSRDPPYGYTF
TRBV30	.	.	TRBJ2-5	TGTGCGCGACAGGAGGTGGGGGAGACCCAGTACTTC	CARQEVGETQYF
TRBV5-1	TRBD2	once	TRBJ2-3	TGCGCCAGCAGCTTGGGTAGCGGGAGGGACCTAGATACGCAGTATTTT	CASSLGSGRDLDTQYF
TRBV10-2	TRBD2	once	TRBJ2-1	TGCGCCAGCAGGCCCCTTATTGAGTGGCGGGAGGGCCCTCAGAATGAGCAGTTCTTC	CASRPLIEWREGPQNEQFF
TRBV7-9	.	.	TRBJ2-5	TGTGCCAGCGGGGGAGATGTCCAAGAGACCCAGTACTTC	CASGGDVQETQYF
TRBV9	.	few	TRBJ1-1	TGTGCCAGCAGCGTAGTACCTTTTCAGTCTGAAGCTTTCTTT	CASSVVPFQSEAFF
TRBV7-2	.	.	TRBJ1-4	TGTGCCAGCAGCTTAGTACCTAATGAAAAACTGTTTTTT	CASSLVPNEKLFF
TRBV7-3	TRBD1	few	TRBJ1-2	TGTGCCAGCAGCGACAGGGGGCGAGGTGGCTACACCTTC	CASSDRGRGGYTF
TRBV6-1	.	.	TRBJ1-1	TGTGCCAGCAGCCCCGCGGGTTTGGGGAACACTGAAGCTTTCTTT	CASSPAGLGNTEAFF
TRBV7-9	TRBD2	.	TRBJ2-7	TGTGCCAGCAGCCCGGGGGGAGGATTATACGAGCAGTACTTC	CASSPGGGLYEQYF
TRBV6-1	TRBD2	.	TRBJ2-1	TGTGCCAGCAGTGAAGGCGGGAGCTCCTACAATGAGCAGTTCTTC	CASSEGGSSYNEQFF
TRBV2	.	.	TRBJ2-1	TGTGCCAGCAGTCCACAAAATGAGCAGTTCTTC	CASSPQNEQFF
TRBV19	TRBD2	.	TRBJ2-4	TGTGCCAGTAGCCCCGGTTCACTTGGGCTAGCGGGAGCCCAAAACATTCAGTACTTC	CASSPGSLGLAGAQNIQYF
TRBV29-1	.	.	TRBJ2-5	TGCAGCGTCCTATTACAGGGCGGAGAGACCCAGTACTTC	CSVLLQGGETQYF
TRBV6-1	.	.	TRBJ2-4	TGTGCCAGCAGTGACGGCAACCGATTAGCCAAAAACATTCAGTACTTC	CASSDGNRLAKNIQYF
TRBV4-1	.	.	TRBJ2-1	TGCGCCAGCAGACAACCCGGGGACAATGAGCAGTTCTTC	CASRQPGDNEQFF
TRBV27	TRBD2	.	TRBJ2-3	TGTGCCAGCAGAAAGTGGCTAGCGGATAGCACAGATACGCAGTATTTT	CASRKWLADSTDTQYF
TRBV5-1	TRBD2	.	TRBJ2-2	TGCGCCAGCAGCATCGGACTAGCGGAGTACACCGGGGAGCTGTTTTTT	CASSIGLAEYTGELFF
TRBV5-1	.	.	TRBJ2-7	TGCGCCAGCAGCCGCGGCGGCTCCTACGAGCAGTACTTC	CASSRGGSYEQYF
TRBV29-1	.	.	TRBJ1-4	TGCAGCGTTGCAATTGGGGGAGGTGGAAAACTGTTTTTT	CSVAIGGGGKLFF
TRBV6-5	TRBD1	once	TRBJ2-1	TGTGCCAGCTCGTTGGATTGGTTTGGACAGGCGCAGTTCTTC	CASSLDWFGQAQFF
TRBV6-5	.	.	TRBJ1-3	TGTGCCAGCAGAGCACCGGGGAACACCATATATTTT	CASRAPGNTIYF
TRBV30	.	.	TRBJ1-1	TGTGCCTGGAGTTGGTTGAACACTGAAGCTTTCTTT	CAWSWLNTEAFF
TRBV6-5	.	once	TRBJ2-7	TGTGCCAGCAGTTACTCGTTCCAGGTGAGCTCCTACGAGCAGTACTTC	CASSYSFQVSSYEQYF
TRBV27	.	.	TRBJ2-7	TGTGCCAGCAGTCCGCGGGACATAGAACGGAGCGAGCAGTACTTC	CASSPRDIERSEQYF
TRBV28	.	.	TRBJ2-1	TGTGCCAGCACCCCCTCCGGGACCCTCAGGAATGAGCAGTTCTTC	CASTPSGTLRNEQFF
TRBV20-1	.	once	TRBJ2-7	TGCAGTGGTGGGAGATCCTACGAGCAGTACTTC	CSGGRSYEQYF
TRBV10-3	.	.	TRBJ1-4	TGTGCCATCAGTGAGTCGGGCGGGGCGGATGAAAAACTGTTTTTT	CAISESGGADEKLFF
TRBV10-3	TRBD2	.	TRBJ2-1	TGTGCCATCGCGGGGGGTTTAGCGGGAGGGACAGGTGAGCAGTTCTTC	CAIAGGLAGGTGEQFF
TRBV9	.	.	TRBJ2-1	TGTGCCAGCAGCAAGACTCCTTTCGGGACCTTCTACAATGAGCAGTTCTTC	CASSKTPFGTFYNEQFF
TRBV19	.	.	TRBJ1-3	TGTGCCAGTAGTATGGAGGGAGGAACTGGAAACACCATATATTTT	CASSMEGGTGNTIYF